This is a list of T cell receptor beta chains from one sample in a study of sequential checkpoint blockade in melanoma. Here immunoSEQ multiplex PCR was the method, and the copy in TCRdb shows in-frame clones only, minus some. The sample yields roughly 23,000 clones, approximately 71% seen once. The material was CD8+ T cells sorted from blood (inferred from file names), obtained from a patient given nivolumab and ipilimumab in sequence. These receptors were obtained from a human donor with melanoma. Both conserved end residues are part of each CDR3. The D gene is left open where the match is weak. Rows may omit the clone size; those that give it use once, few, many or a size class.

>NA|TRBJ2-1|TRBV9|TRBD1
CASSPSPGTGLYNEQFF
TGTGCCAGCAGCCCAAGCCCCGGGACAGGGCTTTACAATGAGCAGTTCTTC
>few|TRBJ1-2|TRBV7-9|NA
CASSGGGGHTF
TGTGCCAGCAGCGGCGGCGGGGGACACACCTTC
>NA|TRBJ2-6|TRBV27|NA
CASTEFSGANVLTF
TGTGCCAGCACGGAGTTCTCTGGGGCCAACGTCCTGACTTTC
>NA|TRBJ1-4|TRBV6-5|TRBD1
CACSGQGLSEKLFF
TGTGCCTGCAGTGGACAGGGTTTAAGCGAAAAACTGTTTTTT
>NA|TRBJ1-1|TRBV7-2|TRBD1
CASINRGTEAFF
TGTGCCAGCATCAACAGGGGGACTGAAGCTTTCTTT
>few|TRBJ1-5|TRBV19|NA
CASSLMGGDQPQHF
TGTGCCAGTAGTCTGATGGGAGGAGATCAGCCCCAGCATTTT
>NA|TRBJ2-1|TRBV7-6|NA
CASSLGGPPNEQFF
TGTGCCAGCAGCTTAGGAGGGCCCCCCAATGAGCAGTTCTTC
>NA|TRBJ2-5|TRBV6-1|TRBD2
CASSERGWSGGHQETQYF
TGTGCCAGCAGTGAAAGGGGCTGGAGCGGGGGCCACCAAGAGACCCAGTACTTC
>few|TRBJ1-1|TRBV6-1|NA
CASSSLEMNTEAFF
TGTGCCAGCAGTTCGTTAGAGATGAACACTGAAGCTTTCTTT
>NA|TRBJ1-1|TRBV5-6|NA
CASSLARGLNGEAFF
TGTGCCAGCAGCTTGGCCCGGGGACTGAACGGGGAAGCTTTCTTT
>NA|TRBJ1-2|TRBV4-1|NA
CASSQDLYGYTF
TGCGCCAGCAGCCAAGATCTATATGGCTACACCTTC
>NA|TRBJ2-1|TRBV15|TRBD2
CATSRDHTSGGLQFF
TGTGCCACCAGCAGAGATCACACTAGCGGGGGGCTTCAGTTCTTC
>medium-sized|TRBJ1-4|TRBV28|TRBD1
CASSSLPGQLNEKLFF
TGTGCCAGCAGTTCTCTTCCGGGACAGCTTAATGAAAAACTGTTTTTT
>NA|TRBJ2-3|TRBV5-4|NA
CASRGYFGSLEDTQYF
TGTGCCAGCAGGGGTTATTTTGGAAGTTTGGAGGATACGCAGTATTTT
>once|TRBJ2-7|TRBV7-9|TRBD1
CASSAMGQGGEQYF
TGTGCCAGCAGCGCTATGGGACAGGGCGGCGAGCAGTACTTC
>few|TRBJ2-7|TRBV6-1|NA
CASSEASASSEQYF
TGTGCCAGCAGTGAAGCATCGGCTAGTAGCGAGCAGTACTTC
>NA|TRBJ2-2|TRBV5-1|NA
CASSVSSYRPNTGELFF
TGCGCCAGCAGCGTCAGCTCCTACAGGCCCAACACCGGGGAGCTGTTTTTT
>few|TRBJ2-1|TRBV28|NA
CATQGSDPYEQFF
TGTGCCACCCAGGGTAGTGACCCCTACGAGCAGTTCTTC
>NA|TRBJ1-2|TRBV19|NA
CASTQKSAAQIYGYTF
TGTGCCAGTACTCAAAAGTCGGCGGCTCAAATCTATGGCTACACCTTC
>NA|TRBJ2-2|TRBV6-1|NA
CASKIDSYDTGELFF
TGTGCCAGCAAAATTGACAGTTATGACACCGGGGAGCTGTTTTTT
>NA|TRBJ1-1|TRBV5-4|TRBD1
CASSLTGAEAFF
TGTGCCAGCAGCTTGACAGGGGCTGAAGCTTTCTTT
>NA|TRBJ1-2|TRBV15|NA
CATRGTLPPNYGYTF
TGTGCCACCCGCGGGACTCTTCCTCCTAACTATGGCTACACCTTC
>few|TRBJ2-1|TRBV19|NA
CASSMGGEQFF
TGTGCCAGTAGTATGGGCGGGGAGCAGTTCTTC
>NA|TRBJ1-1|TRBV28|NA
CASREGGEAFF
TGTGCCAGCAGGGAAGGGGGTGAAGCTTTCTTT
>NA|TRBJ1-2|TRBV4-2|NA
CASSLEADGYTF
TGTGCCAGCAGCTTAGAGGCAGACGGCTACACCTTC
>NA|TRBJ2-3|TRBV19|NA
CASSMTDFTDTQYF
TGTGCCAGTAGTATGACAGATTTCACAGATACGCAGTATTTT
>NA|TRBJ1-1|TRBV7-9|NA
CASSQGQMYNTEAFF
TGCGCCAGCAGCCAAGGACAGATGTACAACACTGAAGCTTTCTTT
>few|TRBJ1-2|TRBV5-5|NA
CASSLSFSRVAAYGYTF
TGTGCCAGCAGCTTAAGTTTCAGTCGAGTAGCAGCCTATGGCTACACCTTC
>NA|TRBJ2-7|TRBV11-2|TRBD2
CASRPTSGGPSYEQYF
TGTGCCAGCAGACCTACTAGCGGGGGGCCATCCTACGAGCAGTACTTC
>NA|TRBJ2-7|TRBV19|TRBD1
CASSARRTGGSYEQYF
TGTGCCAGTAGTGCCCGTCGGACAGGGGGCTCCTACGAGCAGTACTTC
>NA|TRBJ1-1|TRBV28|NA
CASSLRTLNTEAFF
TGTGCCAGCAGTTTACGGACTCTGAACACTGAAGCTTTCTTT
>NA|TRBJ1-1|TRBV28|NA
CASSLIRLRLAEAFF
TGTGCCAGCAGTTTAATCAGGCTCCGGCTGGCTGAAGCTTTCTTT
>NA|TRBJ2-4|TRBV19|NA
CASTVESSSDIQYF
TGTGCCAGTACGGTAGAATCAAGTTCGGACATTCAGTACTTC
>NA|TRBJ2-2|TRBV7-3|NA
CASSGGGGARYTGELFF
TGTGCCAGCAGCGGCGGTGGCGGCGCCAGATACACCGGGGAGCTGTTTTTT
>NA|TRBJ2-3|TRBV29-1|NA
CSGRGAGNTDTQYF
TGCAGTGGCCGGGGTGCCGGTAACACAGATACGCAGTATTTT
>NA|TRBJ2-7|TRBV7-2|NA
CASSFGRVYEQYF
TGTGCCAGCAGCTTTGGCAGGGTCTACGAGCAGTACTTC
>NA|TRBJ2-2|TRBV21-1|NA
CASSTPGVGTTGELFF
TGTGCCAGCAGCACCCCGGGGGTGGGGACCACCGGGGAGCTGTTTTTT
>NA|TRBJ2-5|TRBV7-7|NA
CASSPGETQYF
TGTGCCAGCAGCCCCGGGGAGACCCAGTACTTC
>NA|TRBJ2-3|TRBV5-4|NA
CASSLTGSADTQYF
TGTGCCAGCAGCTTAACAGGGAGCGCAGATACGCAGTATTTT
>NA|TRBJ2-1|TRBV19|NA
CASSHRSFYNEQFF
TGTGCCAGTAGTCACAGGAGCTTTTACAATGAGCAGTTCTTC
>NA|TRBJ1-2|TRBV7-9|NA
CASSQGAGHGYTF
TGTGCCAGCAGTCAAGGGGCTGGCCATGGCTACACCTTC
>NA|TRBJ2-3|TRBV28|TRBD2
CASSLMGSGGAGLRDTQYF
TGTGCCAGCAGTTTAATGGGTAGCGGGGGGGCCGGTTTAAGAGATACGCAGTATTTT
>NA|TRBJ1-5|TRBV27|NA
CASSDSGANQPQHF
TGTGCCAGCAGTGATTCAGGGGCCAATCAGCCCCAGCATTTT
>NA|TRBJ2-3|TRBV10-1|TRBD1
CASYRDRGTDTQYF
TGCGCCAGTTACCGGGACAGGGGTACAGATACGCAGTATTTT
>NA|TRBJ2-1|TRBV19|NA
CASSISGWSRYNEQFF
TGTGCCAGTAGTATAAGCGGGTGGTCCCGATACAATGAGCAGTTCTTC
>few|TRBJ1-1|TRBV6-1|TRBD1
CASSPTGGSGTEAFF
TGTGCCAGCAGTCCAACAGGGGGCTCGGGCACTGAAGCTTTCTTT
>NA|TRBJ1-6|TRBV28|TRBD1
CASRILTGGNSPLHF
TGTGCCAGCAGAATCTTGACAGGGGGGAATTCACCCCTCCACTTT
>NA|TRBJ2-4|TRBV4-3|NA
CASSQDTGETSIAKNIQYF
TGCGCCAGCAGCCAAGATACGGGGGAAACCTCAATAGCCAAAAACATTCAGTACTTC
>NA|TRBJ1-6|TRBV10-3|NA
CAISEAREDYNSPLHF
TGTGCCATCAGTGAGGCCAGGGAGGACTATAATTCACCCCTCCACTTT
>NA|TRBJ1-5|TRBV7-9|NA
CASSLPGQPQHF
TGTGCCAGCAGCTTGCCGGGTCAGCCCCAGCATTTT
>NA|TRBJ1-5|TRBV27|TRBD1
CASSSHGQGKEQPQHF
TGTGCCAGCAGTTCCCACGGACAGGGGAAGGAGCAGCCCCAGCATTTT
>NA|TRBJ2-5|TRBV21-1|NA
CASSKPDRELQETQYF
TGTGCCAGCAGCAAACCGGACAGGGAACTTCAAGAGACCCAGTACTTC
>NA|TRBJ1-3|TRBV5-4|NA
CASSFNGGAGNTIYF
TGTGCCAGCAGCTTCAACGGGGGTGCTGGAAACACCATATATTTT
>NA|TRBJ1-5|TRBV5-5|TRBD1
CASSQGQGSNQPQHF
TGTGCCAGCAGCCAGGGACAGGGTAGCAATCAGCCCCAGCATTTT
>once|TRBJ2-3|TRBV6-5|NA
CASSYGLSTDTQYF
TGTGCCAGCAGTTACGGGCTGAGCACAGATACGCAGTATTTT
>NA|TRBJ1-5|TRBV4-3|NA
CASSQDLNKGRYSNQPQHF
TGCGCCAGCAGCCAAGATCTCAACAAGGGGAGGTATAGCAATCAGCCCCAGCATTTT
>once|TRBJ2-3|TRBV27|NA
CASSFSTADTQYF
TGTGCCAGCAGTTTTAGTACAGCAGATACGCAGTATTTT
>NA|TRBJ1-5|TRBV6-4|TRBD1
CASSVTGEGNQPQHF
TGTGCCAGCAGTGTTACAGGGGAGGGCAATCAGCCCCAGCATTTT
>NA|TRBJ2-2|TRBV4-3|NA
CASSQDYTGELFF
TGCGCCAGCAGCCAAGACTACACCGGGGAGCTGTTTTTT